A single sample is the source of the 30 T cell receptor beta chains below, sequenced in a study of blood T cells in healthy people across ages. Combining a sample-barcoded 5' primer with a J-beta primer mix, a second PCR ran for roughly 7 to 11 cycles. Via MiXCR, TCRdb re-called the 5' RACE reads, giving one row per CDR3 protein. This table holds about 680,000 distinct CDR3 sequences, 45% to 50% found once. Specimen: blood. The receptors stem from a woman aged 55-75 years in good health.

The rearrangement joins TRBV27 to TRBJ2-3; D may be TRBD2 (5 bases). This CDR3 spans 14 amino acids. V lost 6 bases, J lost 3 bases, and 13 bases lay in between. The germline V gene encodes CDR1 MNHEY and CDR2 SMNVEV (reference sequence). DNA for the CDR3: TGTGCCAGCAGGACTCTAGCTTCTACAGATACGCAGTATTTT. Amino acids: CASRTLASTDTQYF.

The genes are TRBV7-9 and TRBJ2-1; TRBD2 agrees at 10 bases. The CDR3 is made up of 18 amino acids. CDR1 is SEHNR, CDR2 FQNEAQ, per germline (reference sequence). J was trimmed by 1 base and V by 4 bases; bases with no gene match: 10. The CDR3 loop is CASSSSGTSEKSYNEQFF. The CDR3 DNA is TGTGCCAGCAGCTCGTCCGGGACTAGCGAAAAATCCTACAATGAGCAGTTCTTC.

The chain recombines TRBV3-1 with TRBJ1-6; tentatively, D is TRBD1 (5 bases). The germline CDR1 and CDR2 sequences are LGHDT and YNNKEL (reference sequence). Trimming took 4 bases from V and 8 from J, leaving 15 bases between them. The CDR3 spans 15 residues. The CDR3 loop is CASSPRSGADSPLHF. The CDR3 DNA sequence: TGTGCCAGCAGCCCGAGGTCCGGGGCGGATTCACCCCTCCACTTT.

This chain uses TRBV30 with TRBJ2-7, with a weak D call TRBD2 (5 bases). Germline assignment: CDR1 GTSNPN and CDR2 SVGIG (reference sequence). The CDR3 has 13 residues. The V end was cut by 8 bases, the J end by 3 bases, with 17 bases between. The CDR3 DNA reads as TGTGCCGGCGAGGGTCAAGCTATCTACGAGCAGTACTTC. Its protein product is CAGEGQAIYEQYF. Variable domain in full (rest from reference TRBV30 and TRBJ2-7): SQTIHQWPATLVQPVGSPLSLECTVEGTSNPNLYWYRQAAGRGLQLLFYSVGIGQISSEVPQNLSASRPQDRQFILSSKKLLLSDSGFYLCAGEGQAIYEQYFGPGTRLTVT.

This clonotype was detected only a few times. The chain uses TRBV7-2 and TRBJ2-7; D gene ambiguous. The CDR3 sequence is 14 residues long. Trimming shortened V by 4 bases and J by 4 bases, and 14 bases separated the two germline ends. Per germline, CDR1 SGHTA and CDR2 FQGNSA. CDR3 in DNA: TGTGCCAGCAGCTCCACAAAGGGCGGTTACGAGCAGTACTTC. Encoded protein: CASSSTKGGYEQYF.

This clonotype showed up just once. The chain has TRBV5-5 and TRBJ2-3; 7 bases agree with TRBD2. The ends lost 0 bases at V and 2 bases at J; junction bases unmatched: 6. This CDR3 has 16 amino acids. The germline CDR1 and CDR2 sequences are SGHKS and YYEKEE (reference sequence). The CDR3 DNA follows: TGTGCCAGCAGCTTGGGGCTAGCGGATAACACAGATACGCAGTATTTT. Translating gives CASSLGLADNTDTQYF.

V gene TRBV9 combines with J gene TRBJ2-1; TRBD2 matches at 10 bases. Germline V gene data show CDR1 as SGDLS and CDR2 as YYNGEE. V lost 4 bases, J lost 7 bases, and 11 bases stayed unmatched. The CDR3 length is 16 residues. The chain's CDR3 is CASSPLSGRALNEQFF. The CDR3 DNA is TGTGCCAGCAGCCCCCTGAGCGGGAGGGCCTTAAATGAGCAGTTCTTC.

The chain has TRBV6-2 or TRBV6-3 and TRBJ1-1, with a tentative D call TRBD1 (5 bases). The V gene lost 2 bases and the J gene lost 1 base, with 17 bases spanning the gap. The CDR3 totals 17 residues. The germline gives CDR1 MNHEY, CDR2 SVGEGT. The CDR3 nucleotides read TGTGCCAGCAGTTACGGGGCTGGTTCCGAGCCGAACACTGAAGCTTTCTTT. It yields the protein CASSYGAGSEPNTEAFF.

This clonotype was observed a handful of times. This sequence joins TRBV3-1 and TRBJ2-7; TRBD1 agrees at 8 bases. V shed 6 bases, J shed 4 bases, and the junction held 11 bases outside the gene matches. The germline CDR1 and CDR2 sequences are LGHDT and YNNKEL (reference sequence). This CDR3 has 15 residues. The CDR3 bases are TGTGCCAGCAGTGAACCCGGGACAGGAGGGTACGAGCAGTACTTC. Protein product: CASSEPGTGGYEQYF.

The chain has TRBV20-1 and TRBJ2-1; 11 nucleotides line up with TRBD2. The CDR3 totals 15 residues. The junction had 8 bases not matched to a gene; V was cut back by 2 bases and J by 8 bases. Germline lookup yields CDR1 DFQATT and CDR2 SNEGSKA (reference sequence). Written as DNA, the CDR3 is TGCAGTGCTAGACTAGCGGGAGGAATCCGGTATGAGCAGTTCTTC. Amino acid sequence: CSARLAGGIRYEQFF.

This clonotype was found a few times. This chain joins TRBV10-3 and TRBJ1-2; a weak D match, TRBD1 (6 bases). The CDR3 has 13 residues. Trimming pared 7 bases from V and 7 bases from J, leaving 16 bases between. Per the germline V gene, CDR1 is ENHRY and CDR2 is SYGVKD. The CDR3 sequence is CAITSDRGFGYTF. The CDR3 DNA sequence: TGTGCCATCACCTCGGACAGAGGGTTTGGCTACACCTTC.

The table lists this clonotype with a few counts. J is TRBJ2-5 and V is TRBV10-3; D unclear. From germline, CDR1 is ENHRY and CDR2 SYGVKD. V lost 0 bases, J lost 2 bases, and 4 bases lay in between. The CDR3 is 13 amino acids. The CDR3 reads CAISESQQETQYF. The CDR3 region has the DNA TGTGCCATCAGTGAGTCGCAACAAGAGACCCAGTACTTC.

There are a few counts of this clonotype. V is TRBV7-9 and J is TRBJ2-5; 7 bases agree with TRBD1. Looked up from germline, CDR1 is SEHNR and CDR2 is FQNEAQ (reference sequence). V gave up 5 bases and J gave up 5 bases; unmatched junction bases: 8. The CDR3 is made up of 14 amino acids. The chain's CDR3 is CASSRQGLRETQYF. CDR3 sequence (DNA): TGTGCCAGCAGCCGACAGGGTTTGAGGGAGACCCAGTACTTC. Together with reference TRBV7-9 and TRBJ2-5, the CDR3 gives the full variable domain: DTGVSQNPRHKITKRGQNVTFRCDPISEHNRLYWYRQTLGQGPEFLTYFQNEAQLEKSRLLSDRFSAERPKGSFSTLEIQRTEQGDSAMYLCASSRQGLRETQYFGPGTRLLVL.

This clonotype was counted ten times or more. The rearrangement joins TRBV20-1 to TRBJ1-5; 8 nucleotides line up with TRBD1. The CDR3 consists of 15 residues. With V trimmed by 1 base and J by 7 bases, 9 bases remained unmatched. Germline V gene data show CDR1 as DFQATT and CDR2 as SNEGSKA (reference sequence). CDR3 sequence reads: CSARVGQGYLQPQHF. The CDR3 bases are TGCAGTGCTAGAGTTGGACAGGGCTATTTACAGCCCCAGCATTTT.

The rearrangement uses TRBV4-3 and TRBJ1-2; D call uncertain. The germline V and J ends were trimmed by 1 base and 4 bases, with 10 bases remaining between them. CDR3 length: 14 residues. Germline V gene data show CDR1 as LGHNA and CDR2 as YSLEER. CDR3 DNA: TGCGCCAGCAGCCAAGGTGTGCAGGCCTATGGCTACACCTTC. Amino acid sequence: CASSQGVQAYGYTF.

J is TRBJ1-1 and V is TRBV10-3; the D gene is possibly TRBD1 (6 bases). This CDR3 has 12 residues. Germline loops: CDR1 ENHRY, CDR2 SYGVKD. V lost 11 bases and J 1 base, leaving 11 bases between the germline ends. The chain's CDR3 is CAVKQGNTEAFF. The CDR3 DNA reads TGTGCCGTCAAACAGGGGAACACTGAAGCTTTCTTT.

The sample holds a few counts of this clonotype. The chain couples TRBV20-1 to TRBJ2-4; 9 bases are a match to TRBD2. Unmatched junction bases numbered 10, after V lost 2 bases and J lost 5 bases. Per germline, CDR1 DFQATT and CDR2 SNEGSKA (reference sequence). CDR3 length: 16 residues. DNA of the CDR3: TGCAGTGCTAGACCTTTGCTAGCGGGAATCCAAAACATTCAGTACTTC. Protein sequence: CSARPLLAGIQNIQYF.

This clonotype was picked up a small number of times. DNA for the CDR3: TGCAGTGCTGGCTCCGGGACTAGCGGGCAAGAGACCCAGTACTTC. This sequence encodes CSAGSGTSGQETQYF. V usage is TRBV20-1 and J usage is TRBJ2-5, with 12 bases fitting TRBD2. The CDR3 contains 15 residues. The V gene's germline CDR1 is DFQATT and CDR2 SNEGSKA (reference sequence). The V segment lost 5 bases and the J segment 2 bases; nucleotides outside the gene matches: 6.

This clonotype was detected many times. This rearrangement joins TRBV7-2 to TRBJ2-5; D gene uncertain. Trimming shortened V by 5 bases and J by 5 bases, and 12 bases separated the two germline ends. The germline CDR1 and CDR2 sequences are SGHTA and FQGNSA. The CDR3 runs 13 residues. CDR3 bases: TGTGCCAGCAGCCCCGGGCCGTGGGAGACCCAGTACTTC. Its translation is CASSPGPWETQYF.

Of note for this clonotype: This may be a read error: a much more frequent sequence differs by one nucleotide. The J gene is TRBJ2-3, the V gene TRBV20-1; 7 bases fit TRBD1. The ends lost 0 bases at V and 5 bases at J; junction bases unmatched: 5. The CDR3 has 14 amino acids. Germline CDR1 DFQATT, CDR2 SNEGSKA (reference sequence). The CDR3 protein is CSARDGTGVDTQYF. Here the CDR3 DNA reads TGCAGTGCTAGAGACGGTACAGGGGTAGATACGCAGTATTTT.

CDR3 residues: CASSLVTGGNSPLHF. In DNA, the CDR3 is TGTGCCAGCAGTTTAGTCACGGGGGGCAATTCACCCCTCCACTTT. The rearrangement links TRBV12-3 or TRBV12-4 to TRBJ1-6; weak D call: TRBD1 (6 bases). CDR3 length equals 15 residues. The V end lost 1 base, the J end lost 7 bases, and 11 bases lay between the germline ends.

This clonotype was counted between two and nine times. The chain is built from TRBV12-3 or TRBV12-4 and TRBJ2-3; TRBD2 is a possible D gene (6 bases). The CDR3 is 15 residues long. Trimming cost V 3 bases and J 2 bases, with 12 bases left between them. CDR3 bases: TGTGCCAGCAGTTTGGAGGCGGGAACCACAGATACGCAGTATTTT. Translating gives CASSLEAGTTDTQYF.

V is TRBV6-2 or TRBV6-3 and J is TRBJ2-7, with D unclear. V lost 2 bases to trimming and J lost 0 bases, with 23 bases between them. Germline V lookup: CDR1 MNHEY, CDR2 SVGEGT. The CDR3 is made up of 19 amino acids. The CDR3 reads CASSYDVNVVTAYSYEQYF. The CDR3 bases are TGTGCCAGCAGTTACGATGTAAACGTGGTGACTGCTTACTCCTACGAGCAGTACTTC.

This clonotype was seen a few times. The chain recombines TRBV4-3 with TRBJ2-1; no clear D. The V end lost 0 bases, the J end lost 7 bases, and 13 bases lay between the germline ends. The CDR3 contains 15 residues. The germline V gene encodes CDR1 LGHNA and CDR2 YSLEER. The CDR3 DNA follows: TGCGCCAGCAGCCAAGATTGGTCGGATCGTAATGAGCAGTTCTTC. It encodes CASSQDWSDRNEQFF.

The chain has TRBV7-2 and TRBJ2-5, with D unclear. The end of the DNA aligns better with TRBJ2-1, so the J call may be wrong. The germline V gene has CDR1 SGHTA and CDR2 FQGNSA. This CDR3 region has 15 residues. Here the CDR3 reads CASSENFWGQETQFF. The DNA for the CDR3 is TGTGCCAGCAGCGAAAACTTTTGGGGTCAAGAGACCCAGTTCTTC.

This clonotype turned up a few times. The chain links TRBV28 to TRBJ2-7; the D gene is possibly TRBD2 (6 bases). The V and J ends lost 6 bases and 3 bases respectively, with 9 bases between them. The CDR3 contains 12 residues. Germline V gene data show CDR1 as MDHEN and CDR2 as SYDVKM. The CDR3 sequence is CASRRDFYEQYF. The DNA of the CDR3 is TGTGCCAGCAGAAGGGACTTCTACGAGCAGTACTTC. Supplemented by reference TRBV28 and TRBJ2-7, the full variable domain reads DVKVTQSSRYLVKRTGEKVFLECVQDMDHENMFWYRQDPGLGLRLIYFSYDVKMKEKGDIPEGYSVSREKKERFSLILESASTNQTSMYLCASRRDFYEQYFGPGTRLTVT.

The chain has TRBV19 and TRBJ2-7; possibly TRBD1 for D (5 bases). The CDR3 is 15 amino acids. V gave up 5 bases and J gave up 9 bases, with 23 bases separating them. The V gene's germline CDR1 is LNHDA and CDR2 SQIVND (reference sequence). CDR3 DNA: TGTGCCAGTAGTGACCCAATTGGGGCCCAGGCAGGGCAGTACTTC. Translated: CASSDPIGAQAGQYF.

This clonotype has just a few counts. The V gene is TRBV29-1, the J gene TRBJ2-3; 8 bases map to TRBD2. Per the germline V gene, CDR1 is SQVTM and CDR2 is ANQGSEA. Unmatched junction bases numbered 8, after V lost 3 bases and J lost 0 bases. CDR3 length: 16 amino acids. This CDR3 reads CSVESGRLTSTDTQYF. DNA of the CDR3: TGCAGCGTTGAGAGCGGGAGACTTACTAGCACAGATACGCAGTATTTT.

V and J are TRBV7-2 and TRBJ2-3, with D uncertain. From germline, CDR1 is SGHTA and CDR2 FQGNSA. This CDR3 region has 14 residues. Trimming pared 3 bases from V and 4 bases from J, leaving 11 bases between. The CDR3 is CASSFSGPADTQYF. CDR3 sequence (DNA): TGTGCCAGCAGCTTTTCAGGTCCCGCAGATACGCAGTATTTT.

This clonotype occurred a few times. The CDR3 protein is CSVNDGHTDTQYF. The CDR3 bases are TGCAGCGTTAACGACGGACACACAGATACGCAGTATTTT. The rearrangement uses TRBV29-1 and TRBJ2-3; a possible D gene is TRBD1 (5 bases). The CDR3 contains 13 residues. The V end lost 5 bases, the J end lost 2 bases, and 11 bases lay between the germline ends. Germline CDR1 reads SQVTM; CDR2 reads ANQGSEA.